Listed below are T cell receptor beta chains from one sample, sequenced in a study of PD-1 blockade in classical Hodgkin lymphoma. TCRdb keeps only in-frame clones here, not all; method: immunoSEQ multiplex PCR. The sample has about 21,000 clones; about two thirds are singletons. The sample was peripheral blood mononuclear cells (PBMCs), taken at baseline. These receptors were taken from a human donor with classical Hodgkin lymphoma. Both conserved end residues are part of each CDR3. D genes are given only for firm matches. The size entry is marked missing in some rows and otherwise reads once, few, many or a size class.

v_call,clone_size,d_call,j_call,cdr3_nt,cdr3_aa
TRBV7-9,few,TRBD2,TRBJ2-3,TGTGCCAGCAGCAATCTAGCGGTACTCACAGATACGCAGTATTTT,CASSNLAVLTDTQYF
TRBV7-9,-,-,TRBJ1-5,TGTGCCAGCAGCTTAGGGACACAGCCCCAGCATTTT,CASSLGTQPQHF
TRBV4-3,medium-sized,-,TRBJ2-1,TGCGCCAGCAGCCAAGGCCCCGCAGGGAACTACTACAATGAGCAGTTCTTC,CASSQGPAGNYYNEQFF
TRBV4-3,-,-,TRBJ2-1,TGCACCAGCAGCCAAGAACTAGGGATCTACAATGAGCAGTTCTTC,CTSSQELGIYNEQFF
TRBV14,large,-,TRBJ2-7,TGTGCCAGCAGCCAAGATCGGTCCGAAGTGTCCTACGAGCAGTACTTC,CASSQDRSEVSYEQYF
TRBV28,-,TRBD1,TRBJ1-2,TGTGCCAGCCTCGACAGGGGCAATGGCTACACCTTC,CASLDRGNGYTF
TRBV7-8,-,TRBD1,TRBJ2-7,TGTGCCAGCAGCTTAGATGCCCCTGGGGTGACAGGGCGGTTGAGGGAGCAGTACTTC,CASSLDAPGVTGRLREQYF
TRBV11-1,few,-,TRBJ2-1,TGTGCCAGCAGCTTAGTGGTATTACATGAGCAGTTCTTC,CASSLVVLHEQFF
TRBV7-7,few,-,TRBJ2-2,TGTGCCAGCAGCGTGGGACGGGCCGGGGAGCTGTTTTTT,CASSVGRAGELFF
TRBV7-6,-,-,TRBJ2-1,TGTGCCAGCAGCGGCCCCGGGTCGGGGACGAATGAGCAGTTCTTC,CASSGPGSGTNEQFF
TRBV7-9,-,TRBD1,TRBJ2-7,TGTGCCAGCAGCTCTTCACTACCGCGACAGGGGATTTACGAGCAGTACTTC,CASSSSLPRQGIYEQYF
TRBV7-2,medium-sized,-,TRBJ2-7,TGTGCCAGCAGCTTAGATGGGGGGCTCTACGAGCAGTACTTC,CASSLDGGLYEQYF
TRBV5-6,-,-,TRBJ2-3,TGTGCCAGCAGCTTGGGGGGACATCGCACAGATACGCAGTATTTT,CASSLGGHRTDTQYF
TRBV18,-,TRBD1,TRBJ1-1,TGTGCCAGCTCACCACTTAAGGGGGCGAACACTGAAGCTTTCTTT,CASSPLKGANTEAFF
TRBV10-1,-,TRBD2,TRBJ2-5,TGCGCCAGCAGCGGACTAGCGGGGGGGACCCAGTACTTC,CASSGLAGGTQYF
TRBV7-8,-,-,TRBJ1-3,TGTGCCAGCAGCTTAGAGAGCGCCATATATTTT,CASSLESAIYF
TRBV7-2,-,-,TRBJ2-5,TGTGCCAGCAGCTTAAGGGCAGTACAAGAGACCCAGTACTTC,CASSLRAVQETQYF
TRBV5-1,medium-sized,-,TRBJ2-7,TGCGCCAGCAGCGGTCCCCATGCGGACTCCTACGAGCAGTACTTC,CASSGPHADSYEQYF
TRBV7-2,-,-,TRBJ2-1,TGTGCCAGCAGCTTAGGGGGCGGAGCCTACAATGAGCAGTTCTTC,CASSLGGGAYNEQFF
TRBV7-2,few,-,TRBJ2-3,TGTGCCAGCAGCTTAGGTTGGACAGATACGCAGTATTTT,CASSLGWTDTQYF
TRBV29-1,-,-,TRBJ2-5,TGCAGCGTTGATAGCGCGGGTCAAGAGACCCAGTACTTC,CSVDSAGQETQYF
TRBV29-1,-,TRBD1,TRBJ2-5,TGCAGCGTTGAAGATCCCCAGCCGGGACAGTCTCAAGAGACCCAGTACTTC,CSVEDPQPGQSQETQYF
TRBV30,-,-,TRBJ1-6,TGTGCCTGGATGACGAAGAAGGCCGGGGCGGAGTCACCCCTCCACTTT,CAWMTKKAGAESPLHF
TRBV6-6,-,-,TRBJ2-7,TGTGCCAGCAGGGACTACGAGCAGTACTTC,CASRDYEQYF
TRBV2,-,-,TRBJ1-4,TGTGCCAGCAGTGAGCAGAGGGGAAAACTGTTTTTT,CASSEQRGKLFF
TRBV6-4,medium-sized,TRBD2,TRBJ2-7,TGTGCCCTAACAATTACTGGACTAGCGCTTACCTACGAGCAGTACTTC,CALTITGLALTYEQYF
TRBV10-3,-,-,TRBJ1-4,TGTGCCATCAAATCAGATAATGAAAAACTGTTTTTT,CAIKSDNEKLFF
TRBV11-2,-,-,TRBJ2-2,TGTGCCAGCGGAGCTAGGGGGTGGGACGGGGAGCTGTTTTTT,CASGARGWDGELFF
TRBV30,medium-sized,-,TRBJ1-3,TGTGCCTGGAGACCGTCGGGCGGCTCTGGAAACACCATATATTTT,CAWRPSGGSGNTIYF
TRBV9,-,TRBD1,TRBJ1-1,TGTGCCAGCAGCGCCGGACAGGGGAACACTGAAGCTTTCTTT,CASSAGQGNTEAFF
TRBV28,-,-,TRBJ1-2,TGTGCCAGCACCTTCTCACAGGGCGCGGGCTATGGCTACACCTTC,CASTFSQGAGYGYTF
TRBV28,-,TRBD2,TRBJ2-7,TGTGCCAGCAGTTTTAGCGGGAGCCATCTCTACGAGCAGTACTTC,CASSFSGSHLYEQYF
TRBV19,-,-,TRBJ1-4,TGTGCCAGTAGTACAGGGCTCACTAATGAAAAACTGTTTTTT,CASSTGLTNEKLFF
TRBV7-9,-,-,TRBJ1-5,TGTGCCAGCAGGGCCGGGAATTTTCAGCCCCAGCATTTT,CASRAGNFQPQHF
TRBV7-9,-,-,TRBJ2-3,TGTGCCAGCAGCTTAGATGGTACATTAATCACAGATACGCAGTATTTT,CASSLDGTLITDTQYF
TRBV28,-,-,TRBJ1-5,TGTGCCAGCAGCTCCCCAGCGAATCAGCCCCAGCATTTT,CASSSPANQPQHF
TRBV15,few,-,TRBJ2-5,TGTGCCACCAGCGGCGACCGGGACACCAGATGGACCCAGTACTTC,CATSGDRDTRWTQYF
TRBV27,-,-,TRBJ1-5,TGTGCCAGCAGTTTAAAAGGGGTCAATCAGCCCCAGCATTTT,CASSLKGVNQPQHF
TRBV14,-,-,TRBJ2-3,TGTGCCAGCAGCCAGGGGGATACGCAGTATTTT,CASSQGDTQYF
TRBV5-1,few,-,TRBJ2-4,TGCGCCAGCAGCTTGGGGTCCGGGACCAAAAACATTCAGTACTTC,CASSLGSGTKNIQYF
TRBV7-9,few,-,TRBJ2-7,TGTGCCAGCAGCCCTGAGACACTATTCTACGAGCAGTACTTC,CASSPETLFYEQYF
TRBV5-8,-,TRBD1,TRBJ1-6,TGTGCCAGCAGCATCGGGACAGATAATTCACCCCTCCACTTT,CASSIGTDNSPLHF
TRBV6-5,-,-,TRBJ1-3,TGTGCCAGCTGGACTTATCCCTCTGGAAACACCATATATTTT,CASWTYPSGNTIYF
TRBV6-5,few,-,TRBJ2-3,TGTGCCAGCAGTTACCGGGGACCGAGCACAGATACGCAGTATTTT,CASSYRGPSTDTQYF
TRBV19,-,-,TRBJ1-5,TGTGCCACCACCAGCCGGGTTAGTGGGCAGCCCCAGCATTTT,CATTSRVSGQPQHF
TRBV7-8,-,-,TRBJ1-4,TGTGCCAGCAGCCCTCTTGGGGAGCGAGGCGAAAAACTGTTTTTT,CASSPLGERGEKLFF
TRBV7-2,medium-sized,TRBD2,TRBJ2-7,TGTGCCAGCAGCTTAGTGGCGGGGGGCCTCTACGAGCAGTACTTC,CASSLVAGGLYEQYF
TRBV10-3,-,TRBD2,TRBJ2-1,TGTGCCATCAGTGAGTTGGGACTACCCAACAATGAGCAGTTCTTC,CAISELGLPNNEQFF
TRBV7-9,-,-,TRBJ1-1,TGTGCCAGCAGCTTAGTACCGGGCCTCGCCATGAACACTGAAGCTTTCTTT,CASSLVPGLAMNTEAFF
TRBV29-1,-,TRBD2,TRBJ2-3,TGCAGCGTTCCGGGACTAGCGGGAACAGATACGCAGTATTTT,CSVPGLAGTDTQYF